This is a list of T cell receptor beta chains from one sample in a study of quantifying T cell responses using KT2 cells. TCRdb passed the UMI-ligation and nested PCR reads through MiXCR, listing each CDR3 protein once. Among some 43,000 distinct CDR3 sequences listed, around 15% were seen once. The sequenced sample consisted of PBMCs spiked with cells of the T cell clone KT2. The receptors originated from a human donor. CDR3s include the opening cysteine and the closing phenylalanine or tryptophan. Fields, in order: V gene, J gene, D gene, clone size, CDR3 protein, CDR3 DNA. D genes are given only for firm matches. The listing skips clone size in some rows; elsewhere it reads once, few, many or a size class.

V: TRBV28
J: TRBJ2-5
D: .
size: few
CDR3: CASSFIDEGSETQYF
DNA: TGTGCCAGCAGTTTTATCGATGAGGGATCGGAGACCCAGTACTTC

V: TRBV5-1
J: TRBJ2-7
D: .
size: few
CDR3: CASSPPGSRLEQYF
DNA: TGCGCCAGCAGCCCCCCGGGGTCCCGTTTGGAGCAGTACTTC

V: TRBV14
J: TRBJ1-6
D: .
size: .
CDR3: CASSHNRESSPLHF
DNA: TGTGCCAGCAGCCATAACAGGGAAAGTTCACCCCTCCACTTT

V: TRBV7-2
J: TRBJ2-7
D: TRBD1
size: many
CDR3: CASSLGGQAHF
DNA: TGTGCCAGCAGCTTGGGGGGACAGGCCCACTTC

V: TRBV24-1
J: TRBJ2-3
D: .
size: many
CDR3: CATSEPSATDTQYF
DNA: TGTGCCACCAGTGAGCCCAGTGCAACAGATACGCAGTATTTT

V: TRBV7-9
J: TRBJ1-1
D: .
size: .
CDR3: CASSSKAVNTEAFF
DNA: TGTGCCAGCAGCTCAAAGGCGGTGAACACTGAAGCTTTCTTT

V: TRBV2
J: TRBJ2-7
D: .
size: many
CDR3: CATGISSYEQYF
DNA: TGTGCCACGGGTATTAGCTCCTACGAGCAGTACTTC

V: TRBV3-1
J: TRBJ2-3
D: .
size: .
CDR3: CASSQQAGLTDTQYF
DNA: TGTGCCAGCAGCCAACAGGCAGGCCTCACAGATACGCAGTATTTT

V: TRBV29-1
J: TRBJ2-1
D: .
size: .
CDR3: CSVEAVSYNEQFF
DNA: TGCAGCGTTGAAGCTGTTAGTTACAATGAGCAGTTCTTC

V: TRBV4-1
J: TRBJ2-7
D: TRBD2
size: .
CDR3: CASSQVDGGSYEQYF
DNA: TGCGCCAGCAGCCAAGTCGACGGGGGGTCCTACGAGCAGTACTTC

V: TRBV6-2/TRBV6-3
J: TRBJ2-3
D: .
size: .
CDR3: CASSYSIVRVRGTDTQYF
DNA: TGTGCCAGCAGTTACTCGATCGTCAGGGTTCGGGGCACAGATACGCAGTATTTT

V: TRBV12-3/TRBV12-4
J: TRBJ1-5
D: .
size: few
CDR3: CASSPNPGLVGEPQHF
DNA: TGTGCCAGCAGTCCGAACCCGGGACTGGTGGGCGAGCCCCAGCATTTT

V: TRBV29-1
J: TRBJ2-2
D: TRBD1
size: few
CDR3: CSASGTGGFDRDTGELFF
DNA: TGCAGCGCGTCAGGGACAGGGGGCTTTGATAGGGACACCGGGGAGCTGTTTTTT

V: TRBV12-3/TRBV12-4
J: TRBJ1-2
D: TRBD1
size: few
CDR3: CASRPGGVDGYTF
DNA: TGTGCCAGCAGACCAGGGGGGGTTGATGGCTACACCTTC

V: TRBV12-3/TRBV12-4
J: TRBJ1-5
D: TRBD1
size: .
CDR3: CASSLTGVNRNQPQHF
DNA: TGTGCCAGCAGTTTAACAGGGGTTAATCGCAATCAGCCCCAGCATTTT

V: TRBV7-3
J: TRBJ2-1
D: TRBD2
size: many
CDR3: CASSLIGSGGDEQFF
DNA: TGTGCCAGCAGCTTAATTGGTAGCGGGGGCGATGAGCAGTTCTTC

V: TRBV2
J: TRBJ1-5
D: TRBD1
size: .
CDR3: CASSAGQGQLYIDQPQHF
DNA: TGTGCCAGCAGTGCCGGACAGGGGCAGCTCTACATCGATCAGCCCCAGCATTTT

V: TRBV13
J: TRBJ2-7
D: TRBD1
size: few
CDR3: CASSPEGASYEQYF
DNA: TGTGCCAGCAGCCCAGAGGGGGCTTCCTACGAGCAGTACTTC

V: TRBV4-1
J: TRBJ2-3
D: .
size: many
CDR3: CASSQVGADTQYF
DNA: TGCGCCAGCAGCCAAGTTGGGGCCGATACGCAGTATTTT

V: TRBV12-3/TRBV12-4
J: TRBJ1-2
D: .
size: few
CDR3: CASSLLNRDGYTF
DNA: TGTGCCAGCAGTTTGCTGAACAGGGATGGCTACACCTTC